This entry is about one T cell receptor (beta chain). The target antigen is unknown. During its preparation, the TCRbeta library received unique molecular identifiers. TCRdb re-called the PCR reads with MiXCR, one entry per CDR3 protein. The repertoire holds 210,000 or so distinct CDR3 sequences, with about a tenth as singletons. The data belong to a study of T-cell reconstitution after alpha-beta-depleted transplantation in children. Study-level points and caveats: Roughly two months post-transplant, alpha-beta T cells reportedly originated from several hundred graft clones that had expanded. From surviving recipient T cells and thymic progenitors came the high day-60 TCRbeta diversity observed in some patients.

The CDR3 is 17 residues long. The germline V gene encodes CDR1 LGHNA and CDR2 YNFKEQ. Trimming removed 4 bases at V and 0 bases at J, with 16 bases between. The sample was PBMCs, taken before TCRalphabeta/CD19-depleted stem cell transplant. This chain joins TRBV4-2 and TRBJ2-1; D tentatively fits TRBD1 or TRBD2 (6 bases each). The clonotype was recovered from a child less than two years old with acute myeloid leukemia, due to receive a stem cell transplant. This CDR3 is CASSPGQGRSSYNEQFF. The CDR3 DNA is TGTGCCAGCAGCCCTGGGCAGGGGAGGAGCTCCTACAATGAGCAGTTCTTC.